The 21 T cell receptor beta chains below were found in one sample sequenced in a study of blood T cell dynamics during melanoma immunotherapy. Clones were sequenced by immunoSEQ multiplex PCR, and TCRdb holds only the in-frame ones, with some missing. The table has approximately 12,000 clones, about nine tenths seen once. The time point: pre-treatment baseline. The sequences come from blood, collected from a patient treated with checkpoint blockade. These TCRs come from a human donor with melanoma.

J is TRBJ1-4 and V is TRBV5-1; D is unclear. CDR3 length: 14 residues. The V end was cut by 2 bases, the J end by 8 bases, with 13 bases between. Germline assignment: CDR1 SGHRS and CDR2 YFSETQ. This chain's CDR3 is CASSFAGLDEKLFF. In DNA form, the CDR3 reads TGCGCCAGCAGCTTTGCTGGGTTAGACGAAAAACTGTTTTTT.

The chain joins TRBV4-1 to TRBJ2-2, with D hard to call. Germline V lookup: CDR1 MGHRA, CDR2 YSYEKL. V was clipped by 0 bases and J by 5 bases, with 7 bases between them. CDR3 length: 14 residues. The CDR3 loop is CASSQDKKTGELFF. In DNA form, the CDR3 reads TGCGCCAGCAGCCAAGACAAAAAAACCGGGGAGCTGTTTTTT.

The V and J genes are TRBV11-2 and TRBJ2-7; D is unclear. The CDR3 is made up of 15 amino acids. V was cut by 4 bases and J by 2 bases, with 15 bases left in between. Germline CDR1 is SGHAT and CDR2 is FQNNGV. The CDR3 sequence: CASSSASKGTYEQYF. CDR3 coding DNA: TGTGCCAGCAGCTCGGCAAGCAAGGGAACCTACGAGCAGTACTTC.

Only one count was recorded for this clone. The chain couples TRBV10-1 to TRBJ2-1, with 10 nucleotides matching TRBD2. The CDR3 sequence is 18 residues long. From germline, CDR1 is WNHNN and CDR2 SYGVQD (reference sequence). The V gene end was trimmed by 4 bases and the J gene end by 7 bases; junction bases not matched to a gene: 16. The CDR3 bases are TGCGCCAGCAGTGGTAGGACTAGCGGAGGGGTTACGATGAATGAGCAGTTCTTC. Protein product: CASSGRTSGGVTMNEQFF.

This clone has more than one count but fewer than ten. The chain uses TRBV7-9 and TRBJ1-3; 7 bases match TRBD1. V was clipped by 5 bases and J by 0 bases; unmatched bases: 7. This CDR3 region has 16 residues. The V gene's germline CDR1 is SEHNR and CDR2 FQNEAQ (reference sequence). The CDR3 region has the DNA TGTGCCAGCAGCGGGCGGACAGGCCCCTCTGGAAACACCATATATTTT. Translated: CASSGRTGPSGNTIYF.

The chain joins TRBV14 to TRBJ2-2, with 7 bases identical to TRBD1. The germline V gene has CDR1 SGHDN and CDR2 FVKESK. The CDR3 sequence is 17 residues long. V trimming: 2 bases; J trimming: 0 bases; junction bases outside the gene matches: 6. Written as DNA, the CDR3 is TGTGCCAGCAGCCAATTGGGACAGCCGGCGAACACCGGGGAGCTGTTTTTT. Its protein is CASSQLGQPANTGELFF.

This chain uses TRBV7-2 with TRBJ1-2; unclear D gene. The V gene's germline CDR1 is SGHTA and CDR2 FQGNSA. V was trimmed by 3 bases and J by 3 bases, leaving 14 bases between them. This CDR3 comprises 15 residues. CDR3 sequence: CASSFYQPGDYGYTF. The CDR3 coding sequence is TGTGCCAGCAGCTTTTATCAGCCAGGTGACTATGGCTACACCTTC. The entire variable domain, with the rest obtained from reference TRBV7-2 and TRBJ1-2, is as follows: GAGVSQSPSNKVTEKGKDVELRCDPISGHTALYWYRQSLGQGLEFLIYFQGNSAPDKSGLPSDRFSAERTGGSVSTLTIQRTQQEDSAVYLCASSFYQPGDYGYTFGSGTRLTVV.

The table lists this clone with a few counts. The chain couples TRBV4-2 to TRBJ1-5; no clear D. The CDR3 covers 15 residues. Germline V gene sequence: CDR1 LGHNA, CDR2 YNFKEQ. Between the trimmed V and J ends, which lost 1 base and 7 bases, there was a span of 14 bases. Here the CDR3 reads CASSQGIGVWQPQHF. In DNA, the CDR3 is TGTGCCAGCAGCCAAGGAATCGGGGTATGGCAGCCCCAGCATTTT.

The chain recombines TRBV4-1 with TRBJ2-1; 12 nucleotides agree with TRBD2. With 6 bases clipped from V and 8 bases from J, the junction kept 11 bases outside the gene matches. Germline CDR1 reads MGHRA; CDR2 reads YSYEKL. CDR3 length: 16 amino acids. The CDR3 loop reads CASSRGGLAGFDEQFF. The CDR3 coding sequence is TGCGCCAGCAGTCGAGGGGGACTAGCGGGTTTCGATGAGCAGTTCTTC.

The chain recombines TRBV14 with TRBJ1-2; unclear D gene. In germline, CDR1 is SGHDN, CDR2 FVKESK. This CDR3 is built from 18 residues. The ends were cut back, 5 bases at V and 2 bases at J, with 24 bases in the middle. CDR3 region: CASSFKVTGRRKNYGYTF. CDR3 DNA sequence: TGTGCCAGCAGCTTCAAGGTTACGGGTCGGAGGAAAAACTATGGCTACACCTTC.

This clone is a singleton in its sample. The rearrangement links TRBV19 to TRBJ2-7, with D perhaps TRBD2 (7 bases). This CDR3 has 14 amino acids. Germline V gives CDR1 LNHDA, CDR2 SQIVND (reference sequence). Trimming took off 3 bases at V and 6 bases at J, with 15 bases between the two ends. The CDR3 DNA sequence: TGTGCCAGTAGTATGGTCGGGGGGCCGGGCGAGCAGTACTTC. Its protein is CASSMVGGPGEQYF. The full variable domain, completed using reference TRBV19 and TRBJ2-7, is DGGITQSPKYLFRKEGQNVTLSCEQNLNHDAMYWYRQDPGQGLRLIYYSQIVNDFQKGDIAEGYSVSREKKESFPLTVTSAQKNPTAFYLCASSMVGGPGEQYFGPGTRLTVT.

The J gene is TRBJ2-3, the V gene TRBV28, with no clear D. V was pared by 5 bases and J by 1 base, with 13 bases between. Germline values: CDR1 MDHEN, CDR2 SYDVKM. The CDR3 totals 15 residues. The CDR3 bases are TGTGCCAGCAGTCTATTAGTTGGTGGCACAGATACGCAGTATTTT. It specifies CASSLLVGGTDTQYF.

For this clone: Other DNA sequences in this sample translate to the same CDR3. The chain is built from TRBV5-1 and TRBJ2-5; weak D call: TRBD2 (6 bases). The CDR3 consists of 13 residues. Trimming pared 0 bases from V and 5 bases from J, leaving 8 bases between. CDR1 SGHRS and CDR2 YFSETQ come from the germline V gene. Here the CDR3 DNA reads TGCGCCAGCAGCTTGGGCCTAGCGGAGACCCAGTACTTC. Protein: CASSLGLAETQYF.

CDR3 region: CASSEGYGTGELFF. CDR3 coding DNA: TGCGCCAGCAGCGAAGGCTACGGCACCGGGGAGCTGTTTTTT. V is TRBV5-1 and J is TRBJ2-2, with D uncertain. CDR1 SGHRS and CDR2 YFSETQ come from the germline V gene. CDR3 length: 14 amino acids. The germline V and J ends were trimmed by 4 bases and 4 bases, with 11 bases remaining between them.

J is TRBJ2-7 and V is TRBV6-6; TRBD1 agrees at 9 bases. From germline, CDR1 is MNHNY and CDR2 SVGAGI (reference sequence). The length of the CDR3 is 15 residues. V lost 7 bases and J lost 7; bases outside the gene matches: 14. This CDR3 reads CASTPSDRGKGEQYF. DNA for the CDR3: TGTGCCAGCACTCCCTCGGACAGGGGCAAGGGAGAGCAGTACTTC.

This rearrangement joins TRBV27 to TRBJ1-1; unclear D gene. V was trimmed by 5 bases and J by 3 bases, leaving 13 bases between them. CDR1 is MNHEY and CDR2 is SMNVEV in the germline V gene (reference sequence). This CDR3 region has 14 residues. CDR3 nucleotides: TGTGCCAGCAGTCTGAGGGCTAGGGACACTGAAGCTTTCTTT. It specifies CASSLRARDTEAFF.

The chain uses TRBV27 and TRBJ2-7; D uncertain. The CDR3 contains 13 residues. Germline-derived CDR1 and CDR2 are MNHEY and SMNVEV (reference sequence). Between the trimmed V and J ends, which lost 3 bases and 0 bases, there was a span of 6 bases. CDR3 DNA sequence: TGTGCCAGCAGTTTGACACTCTCCTACGAGCAGTACTTC. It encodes CASSLTLSYEQYF.

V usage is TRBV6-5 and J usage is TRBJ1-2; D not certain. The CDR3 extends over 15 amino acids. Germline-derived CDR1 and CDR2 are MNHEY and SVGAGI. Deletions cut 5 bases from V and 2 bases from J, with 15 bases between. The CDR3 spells CASSGLIGGNYGYTF. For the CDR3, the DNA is TGTGCCAGCAGTGGGTTAATCGGAGGCAACTATGGCTACACCTTC.

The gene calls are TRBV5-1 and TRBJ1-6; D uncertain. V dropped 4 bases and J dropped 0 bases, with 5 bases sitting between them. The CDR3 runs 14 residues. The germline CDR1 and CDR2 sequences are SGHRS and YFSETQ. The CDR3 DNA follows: TGCGCCAGCAGCCGGAGCTCCTATAATTCACCCCTCCACTTT. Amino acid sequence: CASSRSSYNSPLHF.

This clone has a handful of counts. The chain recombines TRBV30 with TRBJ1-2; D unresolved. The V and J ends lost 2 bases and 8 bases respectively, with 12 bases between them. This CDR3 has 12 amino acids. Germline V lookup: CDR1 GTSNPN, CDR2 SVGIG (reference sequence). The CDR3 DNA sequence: TGTGCCTGGAGTCATTCGATGGGAGGCTACACCTTC. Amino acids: CAWSHSMGGYTF.

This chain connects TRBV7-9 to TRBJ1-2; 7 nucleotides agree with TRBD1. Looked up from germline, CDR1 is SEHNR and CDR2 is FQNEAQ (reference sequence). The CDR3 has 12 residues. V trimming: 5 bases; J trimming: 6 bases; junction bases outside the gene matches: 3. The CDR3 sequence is CASSPTGHGYTF. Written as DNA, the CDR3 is TGTGCCAGCAGCCCGACAGGGCATGGCTACACCTTC.